One sample yielded the 27 T cell receptor beta chains listed below, sequenced in a study of cytomegalovirus exposure and HLA in healthy donors. The PCR used 60 Vbeta and 13 Jbeta primers. Method: immunoSEQ multiplex PCR; TCRdb's copy keeps in-frame clones and lacks some. The sample has about 200,000 clones; 70% to 80% are singletons. The sequencing input was PBMCs. The receptor set was obtained from a woman in her fifties or sixties in good health and CMV-seronegative.

This chain connects TRBV19 to TRBJ1-1, with D possibly being TRBD1 (6 bases). This CDR3 has 16 amino acids. V dropped 7 bases and J dropped 4 bases, with 22 bases sitting between them. The V gene's germline CDR1 is LNHDA and CDR2 SQIVND (reference sequence). CDR3 sequence: CASINRGGRVPTEAFF. In nucleotides, the CDR3 is TGTGCCAGTATTAATAGGGGGGGCAGGGTACCCACTGAAGCTTTCTTT.

This clone was seen once. This sequence joins TRBV15 and TRBJ1-5; TRBD1 agrees at 8 bases. The CDR3 covers 17 residues. Germline-derived CDR1 and CDR2 are LNHNV and YYDKDF (reference sequence). J gave up 4 bases and V 0 bases, and 8 bases lay outside the gene matches. In nucleotides, the CDR3 is TGTGCCACCAGCAGAGATCGGCCAGGGGGCTGGAATCAGCCCCAGCATTTT. It encodes CATSRDRPGGWNQPQHF.

This clone has more than one count but fewer than ten. V usage is TRBV2 and J usage is TRBJ1-5; D gene ambiguous. Germline CDR1 is SNHLY and CDR2 is FYNNEI. This CDR3 spans 15 amino acids. Trimming shortened V by 6 bases and J by 0 bases, and 12 bases separated the two germline ends. For the CDR3, the DNA is TGTGCCAGCAGCCTGGTTCGCGTTAGCAATCAGCCCCAGCATTTT. Translation: CASSLVRVSNQPQHF.

The V and J genes are TRBV11-1 and TRBJ1-1; tentative D call: TRBD1 (5 bases). Germline V gives CDR1 SGHAT, CDR2 FQDESV (reference sequence). V lost 4 bases, J lost 2 bases, and 14 bases lay in between. The CDR3 is 15 amino acids. The CDR3 here is CASSSRAGPNTEAFF. CDR3 DNA sequence: TGTGCCAGCAGCTCCAGGGCAGGGCCAAACACTGAAGCTTTCTTT.

V is TRBV5-4 and J is TRBJ2-7, with 8 nucleotides matching TRBD1. This CDR3 region has 15 residues. After removal of 3 bases from V and 3 bases from J, the junction contained 8 bases not matched to a gene. Germline CDR1 and CDR2: SGHNT and YYREEE (reference sequence). The CDR3 spells CASSSRTGLVYEQYF. DNA for the CDR3: TGTGCCAGCAGCTCCAGGACAGGGTTAGTCTACGAGCAGTACTTC.

This rearrangement joins TRBV9 to TRBJ1-1, with D perhaps TRBD1 (6 bases). Trimming removed 0 bases from V and 0 bases from J, with 9 bases in between. Germline CDR1 and CDR2: SGDLS and YYNGEE. This CDR3 region has 15 residues. The chain's CDR3 is CASSVDQGMNTEAFF. The CDR3 DNA is TGTGCCAGCAGCGTAGATCAGGGGATGAACACTGAAGCTTTCTTT.

V and J are TRBV5-5 and TRBJ2-2; possible D gene TRBD2, 7 bases. Deletions cut 6 bases from V and 6 bases from J, with 21 bases between. This CDR3 region has 16 residues. Per germline, CDR1 SGHKS and CDR2 YYEKEE (reference sequence). The CDR3 loop reads CASTIWGGVSAGELFF. CDR3 coding DNA: TGTGCCAGCACCATCTGGGGGGGCGTAAGTGCCGGGGAGCTGTTTTTT.

V usage is TRBV28 and J usage is TRBJ2-4; D remains unclear. The germline V and J ends were trimmed by 6 bases and 1 base, with 13 bases remaining between them. CDR3 length equals 15 residues. Germline values: CDR1 MDHEN, CDR2 SYDVKM. CDR3 sequence (DNA): TGTGCCAGCAGCTTGTTGGGCACGGCCAAAAACATTCAGTACTTC. This translates into CASSLLGTAKNIQYF.

V gene TRBV2 combines with J gene TRBJ2-7; D gene uncertain. Germline V gene data show CDR1 as SNHLY and CDR2 as FYNNEI. The V end lost 6 bases, the J end lost 2 bases, and 8 bases lay between the germline ends. The CDR3 is 12 amino acids. The CDR3 loop is CASRRTTYEQYF. CDR3 in DNA: TGTGCCAGCAGGCGCACCACCTACGAGCAGTACTTC.

This clone was recorded at least ten times. The sample contains more than one DNA sequence encoding this CDR3. The V gene is TRBV7-9, the J gene TRBJ1-1; no clear D gene. Trimming shortened V by 4 bases and J by 4 bases, and 13 bases separated the two germline ends. There are 14 residues in the CDR3. The germline V gene has CDR1 SEHNR and CDR2 FQNEAQ (reference sequence). The CDR3 sequence: CASSSTGTSTEAFF. The DNA of the CDR3 is TGTGCCAGCAGCTCGACCGGTACTAGCACTGAAGCTTTCTTT.

The chain has TRBV7-9 and TRBJ1-5, with 7 bases identical to TRBD1. V gave up 2 bases and J gave up 2 bases; unmatched junction bases: 3. The CDR3 runs to 15 residues. The germline V gene has CDR1 SEHNR and CDR2 FQNEAQ (reference sequence). The CDR3 nucleotides are TGTGCCAGCAGCTTAACAGGGACAGGCAATCAGCCCCAGCATTTT. It yields the protein CASSLTGTGNQPQHF.

This chain links TRBV7-3 with TRBJ1-4; 7 bases are shared with TRBD1. This CDR3 contains 15 residues. V shed 5 bases and J 7 bases; nucleotides not matched to a gene: 10. Germline V CDR1 and CDR2: SGHTA, FQGTGA. The CDR3 here is CASSLNRGGFEKLFF. DNA for the CDR3: TGTGCCAGCAGCCTAAACAGGGGTGGGTTTGAAAAACTGTTTTTT.

This clone has just a few counts. The J gene is TRBJ1-4, the V gene TRBV4-3, with TRBD1 identical over 9 bases. The germline V gene has CDR1 LGHNA and CDR2 YSLEER. This CDR3 spans 16 amino acids. Trimming removed 6 bases from V and 6 bases from J; junction bases left unmatched: 11. This chain's CDR3 is CASSQLIGTGYEKLFF. As DNA, the CDR3 is TGCGCCAGCAGTCAACTTATCGGGACAGGGTATGAAAAACTGTTTTTT.

The chain joins TRBV2 to TRBJ2-3; 8 nucleotides agree with TRBD2. The CDR3 spans 19 residues. The trim removed 2 bases at V and 0 bases at J, leaving 13 bases unmatched. The V gene's germline CDR1 is SNHLY and CDR2 FYNNEI. CDR3 DNA: TGTGCCAGCAGTGAATTGGGTTTCGGCGGGGGGCCGAGCACAGATACGCAGTATTTT. Its protein product is CASSELGFGGGPSTDTQYF.

The chain couples TRBV21-1 to TRBJ2-7; the table gives TRBD1 as D, unverified against the DNA. TRBV21-1 is an annotated pseudogene. The CDR3 is 17 amino acids. The CDR3 DNA follows: TGTGCCAGCAGCAAAGTCAAAGAAGGGGGTAGGTGTTACGAGCAGTACTTC. Its translation is CASSKVKEGGRCYEQYF.

The J gene is TRBJ2-7, the V gene TRBV5-1; 9 bases agree with TRBD2. Germline V gene lookup returns CDR1 SGHRS and CDR2 YFSETQ. J gave up 2 bases and V 0 bases, and 3 bases lay outside the gene matches. This CDR3 spans 15 amino acids. CDR3 sequence reads: CASSLASGTTYEQYF. CDR3 nucleotides: TGCGCCAGCAGCTTGGCTAGCGGGACTACCTACGAGCAGTACTTC.

The chain carries TRBV6-1 and TRBJ1-1, with a weak D call TRBD1 (6 bases). CDR1 is MNHNS and CDR2 is SASEGT in the germline V gene. This CDR3 has 14 residues. Trimming took 3 bases from V and 4 from J, leaving 12 bases between them. The CDR3 protein is CASSDPTGITEAFF. The CDR3 bases are TGTGCCAGCAGTGACCCTACAGGGATCACTGAAGCTTTCTTT.

This chain connects TRBV9 to TRBJ1-3; 9 bases match TRBD1. This CDR3 region has 17 residues. The ends lost 4 bases at V and 2 bases at J; junction bases unmatched: 10. The germline gives CDR1 SGDLS, CDR2 YYNGEE. As DNA, the CDR3 is TGTGCCAGCAGCTCCGGGACAGGGCTGTTAGCTGGAAACACCATATATTTT. Encoded protein: CASSSGTGLLAGNTIYF.

V usage is TRBV6-5 and J usage is TRBJ2-7, with unresolved D. Germline V lookup: CDR1 MNHEY, CDR2 SVGAGI. V shed 2 bases and J shed 0 bases, with 14 bases lying between them. The CDR3 is 16 residues long. In DNA, the CDR3 is TGTGCCAGCAGTTACCTGACTCCTCAAAGCTCCTACGAGCAGTACTTC. Amino acid sequence: CASSYLTPQSSYEQYF.

This rearrangement joins TRBV7-8 to TRBJ1-1, with D possibly matching TRBD1 (5 bases). Per the germline V gene, CDR1 is SGHVS and CDR2 is FQNEAQ. CDR3 length: 16 amino acids. Trimming stripped 1 base from V and 1 base from J, with 13 bases between. Written as DNA, the CDR3 is TGTGCCAGCAGCTTAGGAGGAGGGGACGGGAACACTGAAGCTTTCTTT. Translation: CASSLGGGDGNTEAFF.

In this sample, this clone turned up once. One end of the junction is discordant with germline, which a read error may explain. V gene TRBV2 combines with J gene TRBJ1-4, with 9 positions matching TRBD1. The CDR3 extends over 16 amino acids. CDR1 is SNHLY, CDR2 FYNNEI, per germline. DNA of the CDR3: TGTGCCAGCAGCGCTCGGACAGGGGCAACTAATGAAAAACTGCTTTTT. Amino acids: CASSARTGATNEKLLF. The whole variable domain, filled in from reference TRBV2 and TRBJ1-4, reads EPEVTQTPSHQVTQMGQEVILRCVPISNHLYFYWYRQILGQKVEFLVSFYNNEISEKSEIFDDQFSVERPDGSNFTLKIRSTKLEDSAMYFCASSARTGATNEKLLFGSGTQLSVL.

This chain uses TRBV5-1 with TRBJ1-2; 8 bases map to TRBD1. The germline CDR1 and CDR2 sequences are SGHRS and YFSETQ. The junction had 9 bases not matched to a gene; V was cut back by 4 bases and J by 4 bases. This CDR3 region has 15 residues. In nucleotides, the CDR3 is TGCGCCAGCAGCCTGGGACAGGCGGATCCCTATGGCTACACCTTC. Translated, it gives CASSLGQADPYGYTF.

The V call is TRBV5-1, the J call TRBJ1-3; D remains unclear. Trimming took 1 base from V and 2 from J, leaving 10 bases between them. Germline V CDR1 and CDR2: SGHRS, YFSETQ. The CDR3 spans 15 residues. CDR3 nucleotides: TGCGCCAGCAGCTTGACGGGAGGGACTGGAAACACCATATATTTT. Its protein product is CASSLTGGTGNTIYF.

The chain has TRBV2 and TRBJ1-5, with 9 bases identical to TRBD1. Germline lookup yields CDR1 SNHLY and CDR2 FYNNEI. This CDR3 region has 15 residues. The V gene end was trimmed by 8 bases and the J gene end by 0 bases; junction bases not matched to a gene: 5. The CDR3 DNA reads as TGTGCCAGCCGGACAGGGGAATATAGCAATCAGCCCCAGCATTTT. Amino acids: CASRTGEYSNQPQHF.

The chain is built from TRBV7-2 and TRBJ2-3; TRBD2 aligns across 8 bases. The CDR3 loop spans 14 amino acids. V trimming: 7 bases; J trimming: 3 bases; junction bases outside the gene matches: 6. The germline CDR1 and CDR2 sequences are SGHTA and FQGNSA. The CDR3, as DNA: TGTGCCAGCATCCCGGGAGGGCCAACAGATACGCAGTATTTT. It encodes CASIPGGPTDTQYF.

In this sample, this clone turned up once. The chain employs TRBV13 and TRBJ1-2; no definite D call. V was clipped by 0 bases and J by 2 bases, with 4 bases between them. The CDR3 has 13 residues. The germline V gene has CDR1 PRHDT and CDR2 FYEKMQ (reference sequence). CDR3 in DNA: TGTGCCAGCAGCTTAGGCCGGAACTATGGCTACACCTTC. Residues: CASSLGRNYGYTF.

This chain links TRBV25-1 with TRBJ2-1; TRBD2 agrees at 9 bases. The CDR3 contains 13 residues. The germline gives CDR1 MGHDK, CDR2 SYGVNS. J gave up 7 bases and V 10 bases, and 8 bases lay outside the gene matches. CDR3 in amino acids: CATKRGEMNEQFF. CDR3 bases: TGTGCCACCAAGCGGGGGGAAATGAATGAGCAGTTCTTC. The full variable domain, completed using reference TRBV25-1 and TRBJ2-1, is EADIYQTPRYLVIGTGKKITLECSQTMGHDKMYWYQQDPGMELHLIHYSYGVNSTEKGDLSSESTVSRIRTEHFPLTLESARPSHTSQYLCATKRGEMNEQFFGPGTRLTVL.